The next 18 T cell receptor beta chains were all read from a single sample in a study of blood T cell repertoires in COVID-19. Data came from immunoSEQ multiplex PCR; TCRdb stores just in-frame clones and leaves some out. This sample has 110,000 to 150,000 clones; about 80% occur once, and the top ten carry roughly two fifths. Sequences were obtained from peripheral blood. Receptors were obtained from a human donor in a cohort sampled during active COVID-19.

The sample holds a few counts of this clone. This chain connects TRBV28 to TRBJ1-1; 7 positions agree with TRBD1. The CDR3 is 13 amino acids. Germline V gene lookup returns CDR1 MDHEN and CDR2 SYDVKM. Trimming at V came to 2 bases and at J to 9 bases, leaving 6 bases not matched to a gene. In nucleotides, the CDR3 is TGTGCCAGCAGTTTACCGGACAGGTCTAAAGCTTTCTTT. Its translation: CASSLPDRSKAFF.

This clone was detected only once. The V and J genes are TRBV4-1 and TRBJ2-5; 7 positions agree with TRBD1. Trimming at V came to 3 bases and at J to 5 bases, leaving 12 bases not matched to a gene. Germline-derived CDR1 and CDR2 are MGHRA and YSYEKL. The CDR3 extends over 16 amino acids. The CDR3 bases are TGCGCCAGCAGCCAGGGTTCAGACAGGGCAGGGGAGACCCAGTACTTC. Protein product: CASSQGSDRAGETQYF.

V and J are TRBV6-2 or TRBV6-3 and TRBJ2-7, with TRBD2 matching 15 bases. V lost 4 bases, J lost 3 bases, and 4 bases stayed unmatched. Germline lookup yields CDR1 MNHEY and CDR2 SVGEGT. The CDR3 totals 16 residues. For the CDR3, the DNA is TGTGCCAGCAGTTGGACTAGCGGGGGGGCTCGCTACGAGCAGTACTTC. Translation gives CASSWTSGGARYEQYF.

The chain recombines TRBV5-5 with TRBJ1-1; D uncertain. Per the germline V gene, CDR1 is SGHKS and CDR2 is YYEKEE (reference sequence). This CDR3 has 14 residues. The V gene lost 0 bases and the J gene lost 0 bases, with 6 bases spanning the gap. The CDR3 here is CASSLGLMNTEAFF. The CDR3 DNA reads TGTGCCAGCAGCTTGGGGCTCATGAACACTGAAGCTTTCTTT.

The genes are TRBV5-4 and TRBJ2-2, with a weak D call TRBD1 (6 bases). There are 12 residues in the CDR3. V was shortened by 7 bases and J by 5 bases, with 9 bases between the two germline ends. The V gene's germline CDR1 is SGHNT and CDR2 YYREEE (reference sequence). In nucleotides, the CDR3 is TGTGCCAGCCACAGGGTGACCGGGGAGCTGTTTTTT. It yields the protein CASHRVTGELFF.

This clone was seen a few times. The V call is TRBV29-1, the J call TRBJ1-2; the D is unclear. The CDR3 length is 11 residues. V lost 4 bases to trimming and J lost 2 bases, with 5 bases between them. CDR1 SQVTM and CDR2 ANQGSEA come from the germline V gene. In DNA, the CDR3 is TGCAGCGTTGCGGGGAACTATGGCTACACCTTC. The encoded protein is CSVAGNYGYTF. Full variable domain (missing parts from reference TRBV29-1 and TRBJ1-2): SAVISQKPSRDICQRGTSLTIQCQVDSQVTMMFWYRQQPGQSLTLIATANQGSEATYESGFVIDKFPISRPNLTFSTLTVSNMSPEDSSIYLCSVAGNYGYTFGSGTRLTVV.

This rearrangement joins TRBV5-1 to TRBJ1-1, with D maybe TRBD1 (6 bases). V was shortened by 0 bases and J by 4 bases, with 19 bases between the two germline ends. The CDR3 has 17 amino acids. Germline assignment: CDR1 SGHRS and CDR2 YFSETQ. CDR3: CASSLVGMSQGSTEAFF. The CDR3 DNA follows: TGCGCCAGCAGCTTGGTGGGCATGTCGCAGGGGAGCACTGAAGCTTTCTTT.

The chain is built from TRBV4-3 and TRBJ1-5; D uncertain. The V gene lost 0 bases and the J gene lost 2 bases, with 8 bases spanning the gap. This CDR3 contains 15 residues. Germline CDR1 LGHNA, CDR2 YSLEER. CDR3 loop: CASSQERARNQPQHF. In nucleotides, the CDR3 is TGCGCCAGCAGCCAAGAGAGGGCGCGCAATCAGCCCCAGCATTTT.

The chain employs TRBV10-3 and TRBJ2-5; TRBD1 is a possible D gene (5 bases). The CDR3 runs to 12 residues. Trimming pared 10 bases from V and 2 bases from J, leaving 11 bases between. The germline gives CDR1 ENHRY, CDR2 SYGVKD. CDR3 bases: TGTGCCACCTCGACAGAACAAGAGACCCAGTACTTC. Translating it yields CATSTEQETQYF.

J is TRBJ1-6 and V is TRBV6-6; 7 bases map to TRBD1. J lost 3 bases, V lost 7 bases, and 6 bases had no gene match. The CDR3 contains 15 residues. Germline values: CDR1 MNHNY, CDR2 SVGAGI (reference sequence). The CDR3 DNA reads as TGTGCCAGCATCGGGACAGCCTTCTATAATTCACCCCTCCACTTT. Residues: CASIGTAFYNSPLHF.

The chain joins TRBV5-5 to TRBJ2-3, with D tentatively TRBD1 (6 bases). V dropped 4 bases and J dropped 4 bases, with 16 bases sitting between them. The CDR3 runs to 15 residues. Germline CDR1 SGHKS, CDR2 YYEKEE (reference sequence). CDR3 DNA: TGTGCCAGCAGCATCCTACAGGGTGGTGCAGATACGCAGTATTTT. This sequence encodes CASSILQGGADTQYF.

This clone was seen a few times. This chain connects TRBV7-3 to TRBJ1-1, with unresolved D. The V gene lost 5 bases and the J gene lost 1 base, with 8 bases spanning the gap. Germline V gives CDR1 SGHTA, CDR2 FQGTGA. The CDR3 is 13 residues long. The CDR3 protein is CASSLQQNTEAFF. The DNA of the CDR3 is TGTGCCAGCAGCCTACAGCAGAACACTGAAGCTTTCTTT.

The V and J genes are TRBV4-2 and TRBJ1-6; D gene unclear. CDR1 is LGHNA, CDR2 YNFKEQ, per germline. This CDR3 has 16 amino acids. The V end lost 0 bases, the J end lost 0 bases, and 6 bases lay between the germline ends. The CDR3 nucleotides are TGTGCCAGCAGCCAAGATCCTAGCTCCTATAATTCACCCCTCCACTTT. Its protein is CASSQDPSSYNSPLHF.

The rearrangement uses TRBV7-2 and TRBJ2-7, with 8 bases that match TRBD2. The CDR3 is made up of 14 amino acids. Germline trimming cut 5 bases from V and 2 bases from J; bases unmatched to any gene: 5. Looked up from germline, CDR1 is SGHTA and CDR2 is FQGNSA. CDR3 protein: CASSITSGPYEQYV. The CDR3 coding sequence is TGTGCCAGCAGCATAACTAGCGGACCCTACGAGCAGTACGTC.

This sequence joins TRBV27 and TRBJ1-4, with D possibly matching TRBD1 (5 bases). The CDR3 is 15 amino acids. V was clipped by 4 bases and J by 3 bases, with 12 bases between them. Per the germline V gene, CDR1 is MNHEY and CDR2 is SMNVEV (reference sequence). DNA for the CDR3: TGTGCCAGCAGTTCCCCTCCGGGGGCTAATGAAAAACTGTTTTTT. Protein: CASSSPPGANEKLFF.

This sequence joins TRBV28 and TRBJ1-2; D remains ambiguous. V was clipped by 3 bases and J by 0 bases, with 17 bases between them. Germline V lookup: CDR1 MDHEN, CDR2 SYDVKM. CDR3 length: 17 amino acids. CDR3 sequence: CASSLFGIDFSNYGYTF. For the CDR3, the DNA is TGTGCCAGCAGTTTGTTTGGCATTGATTTTTCTAACTATGGCTACACCTTC.

For the CDR3, the DNA is TGTGCCAGCAGCTCCCCCCTAGCGGGGGGGCTCTACAATGAGCAGTTCTTC. It is translated as CASSSPLAGGLYNEQFF. The chain has TRBV7-8 and TRBJ2-1, with 12 bases identical to TRBD2. Per the germline V gene, CDR1 is SGHVS and CDR2 is FQNEAQ. Trimming took 4 bases from V and 3 from J; bases not matched to a gene: 7. The CDR3 spans 17 residues. The variable domain in full, completed from reference TRBV7-8 and TRBJ2-1, reads GAGVSQSPRYKVAKRGQDVALRCDPISGHVSLFWYQQALGQGPEFLTYFQNEAQLDKSGLPSDRFFAERPEGSVSTLKIQRTQQEDSAVYLCASSSPLAGGLYNEQFFGPGTRLTVL.

This sequence joins TRBV5-4 and TRBJ1-1, with D unclear. The CDR3 runs 15 residues. Germline values: CDR1 SGHNT, CDR2 YYREEE (reference sequence). The V and J ends lost 2 bases and 4 bases respectively, with 15 bases between them. CDR3 sequence: CASSLGRVKSTEAFF. The CDR3 coding sequence is TGTGCCAGCAGCTTAGGTCGGGTTAAAAGCACTGAAGCTTTCTTT.